One and the same sample provided the 29 T cell receptor beta chains below, sequenced in a study of naive and memory T cell subsets. Both TRBC1 and TRBC2 were covered by a beta constant-region primer of two equimolar oligonucleotides. The ligated cDNA underwent four PCR rounds using SP2 and nested alpha and beta constant-region primers. TCRdb re-called the UMI-ligation and nested PCR reads through MiXCR, storing one row per CDR3 protein. The top ten clones hold approximately 0.9% of a sample with 95,000 to 150,000 distinct CDR3 sequences, roughly 36% of them seen once. What was sequenced was central memory CD4+ T cells from blood. These receptors all come from a human donor in good health.

The chain combines TRBV20-1 with TRBJ2-3, with 9 bases fitting TRBD2. CDR1 DFQATT and CDR2 SNEGSKA come from the germline V gene (reference sequence). The CDR3 sequence is 15 residues long. Unmatched junction bases numbered 11, after V lost 6 bases and J lost 4 bases. The CDR3 loop reads CSAPSASGVADTQYF. CDR3 nucleotide sequence: TGCAGTGCACCGTCGGCTAGCGGGGTGGCAGATACGCAGTATTTT.

There are a few counts of this clonotype. J is TRBJ1-2 and V is TRBV4-1, with TRBD1 as a possible D gene (6 bases). The CDR3 runs 15 residues. Germline lookup yields CDR1 MGHRA and CDR2 YSYEKL. V dropped 0 bases and J dropped 8 bases, with 16 bases sitting between them. CDR3 DNA sequence: TGCGCCAGCAGCCAAGATCCGGGGGGGCGAGGCGGCTACACCTTC. Protein sequence: CASSQDPGGRGGYTF.

This clonotype was detected only a few times. This chain links TRBV5-4 with TRBJ2-3; D is uncertain. The CDR3 spans 16 residues. V dropped 4 bases and J dropped 4 bases, with 19 bases sitting between them. Germline lookup yields CDR1 SGHNT and CDR2 YYREEE (reference sequence). The CDR3 protein is CASSPKANYLADTQYF. The CDR3 DNA follows: TGTGCCAGCAGCCCCAAAGCAAACTACCTCGCAGATACGCAGTATTTT.

The gene calls are TRBV6-2 or TRBV6-3 and TRBJ2-1; weak D call: TRBD2 (6 bases). Per the germline V gene, CDR1 is MNHEY and CDR2 is SVGEGT. The CDR3 has 14 amino acids. V was pared by 4 bases and J by 2 bases, with 9 bases between. The DNA for the CDR3 is TGTGCCAGCAGTTGGGGACTTACCTACAATGAGCAGTTCTTC. This sequence encodes CASSWGLTYNEQFF.

This chain connects TRBV28 to TRBJ2-7; 9 bases agree with TRBD2. The CDR3 covers 15 residues. The J segment lost 4 bases and the V segment lost 3 bases, leaving 7 bases of the junction unmatched. The germline V gene has CDR1 MDHEN and CDR2 SYDVKM. In DNA form, the CDR3 reads TGTGCCAGCAGTTTGCGGCTAGCGGGACTTTACGAGCAGTACTTC. Its protein product is CASSLRLAGLYEQYF.

The chain employs TRBV12-3 or TRBV12-4 and TRBJ1-1; D gene ambiguous. The CDR3 consists of 15 residues. Trimming took 2 bases from V and 1 from J, leaving 11 bases between them. DNA for the CDR3: TGTGCCAGCAGTTTAATTGCATCCCCGAACACTGAAGCTTTCTTT. Its protein product is CASSLIASPNTEAFF.

This clonotype was detected only a few times. The rearrangement uses TRBV25-1 and TRBJ2-1; D remains ambiguous. The CDR3 covers 15 residues. The ends were cut back, 4 bases at V and 0 bases at J, with 10 bases in the middle. Germline V gene data show CDR1 as MGHDK and CDR2 as SYGVNS. The CDR3 sequence is CASSVYLSSYNEQFF. Written as DNA, the CDR3 is TGTGCCAGCAGTGTTTACCTAAGCTCCTACAATGAGCAGTTCTTC.

This clonotype was seen repeatedly, ten times or more. The gene calls are TRBV4-3 and TRBJ1-2, with a tentative D call TRBD1 (6 bases). The germline V gene has CDR1 LGHNA and CDR2 YSLEER. Trimming cost V 5 bases and J 7 bases, with 14 bases left between them. The CDR3 is made up of 13 amino acids. This CDR3 is CASSRAQGGGYTF. CDR3 bases: TGCGCCAGCAGCAGGGCGCAAGGGGGTGGCTACACCTTC.

This clonotype was observed a few times. V usage is TRBV7-2 and J usage is TRBJ2-4, with D tentatively TRBD1 or TRBD2 (6 bases each). V was shortened by 5 bases and J by 6 bases, with 20 bases between the two germline ends. The CDR3 is 16 residues long. CDR1 SGHTA and CDR2 FQGNSA come from the germline V gene. Here the CDR3 DNA reads TGTGCCAGCAGCCTTCTCGGGGGAGGAGGGGGAAACATTCAGTACTTC. This translates into CASSLLGGGGGNIQYF.

CDR3: CASSNDRKRTDTQYF. CDR3 nucleotide sequence: TGCGCCAGCAGCAACGACAGGAAACGCACAGATACGCAGTATTTT. V is TRBV5-1 and J is TRBJ2-3; a possible D gene is TRBD1 (6 bases). This CDR3 has 15 residues. Germline values: CDR1 SGHRS, CDR2 YFSETQ. Trimming pared 4 bases from V and 1 base from J, leaving 13 bases between. Combining the CDR3 with reference TRBV5-1 and TRBJ2-3 gives the whole variable domain KAGVTQTPRYLIKTRGQQVTLSCSPISGHRSVSWYQQTPGQGLQFLFEYFSETQRNKGNFPGRFSGRQFSNSRSEMNVSTLELGDSALYLCASSNDRKRTDTQYFGPGTRLTVL.

There are many counts of this clonotype. The V gene is TRBV12-5, the J gene TRBJ1-3; D is perhaps TRBD1 (5 bases). The CDR3 contains 17 residues. Germline CDR1 LGHNT, CDR2 FRNRAP. V lost 1 base to trimming and J lost 2 bases, with 15 bases between them. CDR3 amino acids: CASGLDLGRATGNTIYF. The DNA for the CDR3 is TGTGCTAGTGGTTTGGATCTTGGCAGGGCCACTGGAAACACCATATATTTT.

This clonotype showed up just a few times. The gene calls are TRBV3-1 and TRBJ2-7; D is unresolved. The CDR3 sequence is 12 residues long. CDR1 is LGHDT, CDR2 YNNKEL, per germline (reference sequence). V dropped 6 bases and J dropped 7 bases, with 13 bases sitting between them. CDR3 sequence reads: CASRSPRGEQYF. For the CDR3, the DNA is TGTGCCAGCAGGAGTCCCCGTGGTGAGCAGTACTTC.

This clonotype was observed a few times. V and J are TRBV7-6 and TRBJ2-3; TRBD1 matches at 9 bases. In germline, CDR1 is SGHVS, CDR2 FNYEAQ. The CDR3 extends over 17 amino acids. The J segment lost 3 bases and the V segment lost 0 bases, leaving 7 bases of the junction unmatched. The CDR3 protein is CASSLAGQGVITDTQYF. The CDR3 DNA sequence: TGTGCCAGCAGCTTAGCGGGACAGGGAGTCATTACAGATACGCAGTATTTT.

This clonotype was seen a handful of times. The V call is TRBV3-1, the J call TRBJ2-2, with TRBD2 matching over 8 bases. There are 15 residues in the CDR3. After removal of 2 bases from V and 2 bases from J, the junction contained 1 base not matched to a gene. Germline V CDR1 and CDR2: LGHDT, YNNKEL (reference sequence). This CDR3 reads CASSQSGGNTGELFF. The CDR3 bases are TGTGCCAGCAGCCAAAGCGGGGGCAACACCGGGGAGCTGTTTTTT. The whole variable domain, remainder taken from reference TRBV3-1 and TRBJ2-2, is DTAVSQTPKYLVTQMGNDKSIKCEQNLGHDTMYWYKQDSKKFLKIMFSYNNKELIINETVPNRFSPKSPDKAHLNLHINSLELGDSAVYFCASSQSGGNTGELFFGEGSRLTVL.

The chain recombines TRBV10-3 with TRBJ2-7; D is possibly TRBD2 (6 bases). V shed 3 bases and J shed 1 base, with 16 bases lying between them. CDR1 is ENHRY, CDR2 SYGVKD, per germline. This CDR3 has 16 amino acids. The CDR3 sequence is CAISDPAGILSYEQYF. The CDR3 DNA reads TGTGCCATCAGTGACCCAGCGGGTATCCTATCCTACGAGCAGTACTTC.

V is TRBV15 and J is TRBJ2-1, with D perhaps TRBD2 (6 bases). V lost 5 bases and J 8 bases, leaving 19 bases between the germline ends. The CDR3 length is 15 residues. CDR1 and CDR2 from the germline V gene are LNHNV and YYDKDF (reference sequence). The CDR3 loop reads CATSRTNRLVHEQFF. The CDR3 nucleotides read TGTGCCACCAGCCGAACTAACCGACTAGTCCATGAGCAGTTCTTC.

This clonotype was observed many times. This chain's CDR3 is CASRSRDRAIYEQFF. The DNA for the CDR3 is TGTGCCAGCAGAAGCCGGGACAGGGCTATCTATGAGCAGTTCTTC. The J gene is TRBJ2-1, the V gene TRBV12-3 or TRBV12-4; 9 positions match TRBD1. V dropped 6 bases and J dropped 8; count of bases not matched to a gene: 11. The CDR3 is made up of 15 amino acids.

The V call is TRBV7-9, the J call TRBJ1-6, with TRBD1 as a possible D gene (6 bases). Between the trimmed V and J ends, which lost 2 bases and 7 bases, there was a span of 9 bases. Germline V lookup: CDR1 SEHNR, CDR2 FQNEAQ (reference sequence). This CDR3 comprises 14 residues. CDR3 bases: TGTGCCAGCAGCTTACAGGGGATGAATTCACCCCTCCACTTT. Translated, it gives CASSLQGMNSPLHF.

The table lists this clonotype with a few counts. The gene calls are TRBV30 and TRBJ2-7; a possible D gene is TRBD2 (6 bases). The germline CDR1 and CDR2 sequences are GTSNPN and SVGIG (reference sequence). CDR3 size: 14 residues. V shed 0 bases and J shed 0 bases, with 9 bases lying between them. This chain's CDR3 is CAWSVGGGSYEQYF. In DNA, the CDR3 is TGTGCCTGGAGTGTCGGGGGAGGCTCCTACGAGCAGTACTTC.

The chain couples TRBV5-1 to TRBJ2-3; D gene unclear. V lost 0 bases, J lost 3 bases, and 14 bases lay in between. The CDR3 spans 16 residues. Per the germline V gene, CDR1 is SGHRS and CDR2 is YFSETQ. The CDR3 nucleotides are TGCGCCAGCAGCTTGGACTCGCGCCCTGGAACAGATACGCAGTATTTT. Translation gives CASSLDSRPGTDTQYF. The variable domain in full, completed from reference TRBV5-1 and TRBJ2-3, reads KAGVTQTPRYLIKTRGQQVTLSCSPISGHRSVSWYQQTPGQGLQFLFEYFSETQRNKGNFPGRFSGRQFSNSRSEMNVSTLELGDSALYLCASSLDSRPGTDTQYFGPGTRLTVL.

This chain's CDR3 is CSAPGTSSYNEQFF. For the CDR3, the DNA is TGCAGTGCACCTGGGACTAGCAGCTACAATGAGCAGTTCTTC. V gene TRBV20-1 combines with J gene TRBJ2-1; 9 bases map to TRBD2. Trimming removed 6 bases from V and 3 bases from J; junction bases left unmatched: 6. The CDR3 is made up of 14 amino acids. The germline V gene encodes CDR1 DFQATT and CDR2 SNEGSKA (reference sequence).

The chain joins TRBV6-6 to TRBJ1-5, with 9 bases lining up with TRBD1. The junction had 9 bases not matched to a gene; V was cut back by 6 bases and J by 3 bases. The CDR3 totals 16 residues. Germline values: CDR1 MNHNY, CDR2 SVGAGI (reference sequence). CDR3 bases: TGTGCCAGCAGCCAAATACAGGGGGCTACCAATCAGCCCCAGCATTTT. Translation gives CASSQIQGATNQPQHF.

The count of this clonotype is one. The chain uses TRBV5-5 and TRBJ1-2; the match to TRBD1 covers 10 bases. The germline CDR1 and CDR2 sequences are SGHKS and YYEKEE (reference sequence). J gave up 0 bases and V 5 bases, and 4 bases lay outside the gene matches. The CDR3 is made up of 15 amino acids. The CDR3 loop reads CASRTGGSPNYGYTF. DNA for the CDR3: TGTGCCAGCAGGACAGGGGGCTCTCCTAACTATGGCTACACCTTC.

In its sample, this clonotype was seen once. J is TRBJ2-1 and V is TRBV5-6; TRBD2 aligns across 9 bases. The germline gives CDR1 SGHDT, CDR2 YYEEEE. The CDR3 covers 14 residues. V dropped 5 bases and J dropped 9; count of bases not matched to a gene: 9. The CDR3 here is CASSPIAGAPEQFF. The DNA for the CDR3 is TGTGCCAGCAGTCCGATAGCGGGAGCTCCTGAGCAGTTCTTC.

The V and J genes are TRBV5-1 and TRBJ1-3, with D uncertain. The CDR3 covers 15 residues. V was pared by 2 bases and J by 0 bases, with 9 bases between. Germline V lookup: CDR1 SGHRS, CDR2 YFSETQ. CDR3 sequence: CASSFSQNSGNTIYF. DNA for the CDR3: TGCGCCAGCAGCTTCAGTCAGAACTCTGGAAACACCATATATTTT. The full variable domain, in which reference TRBV5-1 and TRBJ1-3 provide the parts outside the CDR3, is KAGVTQTPRYLIKTRGQQVTLSCSPISGHRSVSWYQQTPGQGLQFLFEYFSETQRNKGNFPGRFSGRQFSNSRSEMNVSTLELGDSALYLCASSFSQNSGNTIYFGEGSWLTVV.

The chain couples TRBV24-1 to TRBJ1-2; D remains unclear. Trimming took off 5 bases at V and 8 bases at J, with 11 bases between the two ends. This CDR3 has 12 amino acids. The germline V gene has CDR1 KGHDR and CDR2 SFDVKD. This CDR3 is CATSGVTRGYTF. The CDR3 nucleotides are TGTGCCACCAGTGGGGTTACTAGGGGCTACACCTTC.

This chain connects TRBV5-6 to TRBJ1-6; 7 bases are a match to TRBD1. Germline values: CDR1 SGHDT, CDR2 YYEEEE. CDR3 size: 16 residues. Germline trimming cut 0 bases from V and 9 bases from J; bases unmatched to any gene: 9. CDR3 in amino acids: CASSLDRGNLGSPLHF. The CDR3 DNA sequence: TGTGCCAGCAGCTTGGACAGGGGAAACCTTGGTTCACCCCTCCACTTT. The whole variable domain, remainder taken from reference TRBV5-6 and TRBJ1-6, is DAGVTQSPTHLIKTRGQQVTLRCSPKSGHDTVSWYQQALGQGPQFIFQYYEEEERQRGNFPDRFSGHQFPNYSSELNVNALLLGDSALYLCASSLDRGNLGSPLHFGNGTRLTVT.

This clonotype was detected only a few times. The chain couples TRBV7-9 to TRBJ2-7, with D hard to call. The V gene lost 5 bases and the J gene lost 4 bases, with 9 bases spanning the gap. This CDR3 has 12 amino acids. Germline lookup yields CDR1 SEHNR and CDR2 FQNEAQ (reference sequence). The CDR3 DNA sequence: TGTGCCAGCAGCGCACCAGGTTACGAGCAGTACTTC. Translated, it gives CASSAPGYEQYF.

This clonotype has a handful of counts. The rearrangement links TRBV12-3 or TRBV12-4 to TRBJ2-1; a possible D gene is TRBD2 (6 bases). The CDR3 is 13 residues long. Trimming removed 6 bases from V and 10 bases from J, with 16 bases in between. The CDR3 loop is CASRNAYAGEQFF. The DNA for the CDR3 is TGTGCCAGCAGGAACGCTTATGCGGGGGAGCAGTTCTTC.